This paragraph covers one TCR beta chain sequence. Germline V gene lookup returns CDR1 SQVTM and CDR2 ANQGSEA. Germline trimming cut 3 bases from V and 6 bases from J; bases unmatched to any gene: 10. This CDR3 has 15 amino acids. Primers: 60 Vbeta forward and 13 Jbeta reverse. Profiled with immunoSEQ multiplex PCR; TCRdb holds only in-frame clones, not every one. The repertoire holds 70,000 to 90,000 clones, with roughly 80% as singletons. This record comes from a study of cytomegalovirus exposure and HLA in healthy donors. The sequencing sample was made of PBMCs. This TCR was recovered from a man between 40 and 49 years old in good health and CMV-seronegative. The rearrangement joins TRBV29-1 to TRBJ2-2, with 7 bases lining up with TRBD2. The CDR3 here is CSVERWQGGAGELFF. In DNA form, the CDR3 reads TGCAGCGTTGAGCGTTGGCAGGGAGGGGCCGGGGAGCTGTTTTTT.